This TCR beta chain is drawn from a study of shared clonotypes between healthy human individuals. Naive CD8 cells comprised CD45RO-negative, CCR7-positively selected cells, excluding terminally differentiated effector memory CD45RA+ cells. Methods used by the authors: Filtering differed since immunoSEQ provided only junctions, with no quality scores. Sequencing was performed with immunoSEQ multiplex PCR; in TCRdb, only in-frame clones are kept and a portion is missing. Clone size and the V and J calls come from that table; the DNA yielded D and trimming. The sample includes 760,000 or so clones, about 96% of them seen just once. Germline lookup yields CDR1 MNHNS and CDR2 SASEGT. The length of the CDR3 is 12 residues. Trimming left V 4 bases short and J 4 bases short, with 6 bases between.

The rearrangement uses TRBV6-1 and TRBJ2-3; D is ambiguous. The sequenced sample was naive CD8+ T cells sorted from blood. The clonotype originates from a man between 25 and 39 years old in good health. CDR3 nucleotides: TGTGCCAGCAGTGGACCGTCAGATACGCAGTATTTT. Its translation: CASSGPSDTQYF.